This T cell receptor beta chain was documented in a study of blood T cell repertoires in COVID-19. Authors' processing steps: Cell counts per sample came from amplifying reference gene primers. Clones were sequenced by immunoSEQ multiplex PCR, and TCRdb holds only the in-frame ones, with some missing. V and J calls and clone size follow that table, whereas D and trimming were derived from the DNA. The sample holds 120,000 to 150,000 clones, approximately 83% seen once. CDR3 size: 13 residues. The trim removed 6 bases at V and 6 bases at J, leaving 6 bases unmatched. During active infection, Seattle patients enrolled and were then monitored through disease.

Sequenced material: peripheral blood. The TCR was taken from a woman aged 60-70 years with COVID-19, enrolled during active disease. This sequence joins TRBV12-3 or TRBV12-4 and TRBJ2-3; 7 bases align to TRBD1. The CDR3 sequence is CASRDRRLDTQYF. CDR3 in DNA: TGTGCCAGCAGGGACAGGCGCCTCGATACGCAGTATTTT.